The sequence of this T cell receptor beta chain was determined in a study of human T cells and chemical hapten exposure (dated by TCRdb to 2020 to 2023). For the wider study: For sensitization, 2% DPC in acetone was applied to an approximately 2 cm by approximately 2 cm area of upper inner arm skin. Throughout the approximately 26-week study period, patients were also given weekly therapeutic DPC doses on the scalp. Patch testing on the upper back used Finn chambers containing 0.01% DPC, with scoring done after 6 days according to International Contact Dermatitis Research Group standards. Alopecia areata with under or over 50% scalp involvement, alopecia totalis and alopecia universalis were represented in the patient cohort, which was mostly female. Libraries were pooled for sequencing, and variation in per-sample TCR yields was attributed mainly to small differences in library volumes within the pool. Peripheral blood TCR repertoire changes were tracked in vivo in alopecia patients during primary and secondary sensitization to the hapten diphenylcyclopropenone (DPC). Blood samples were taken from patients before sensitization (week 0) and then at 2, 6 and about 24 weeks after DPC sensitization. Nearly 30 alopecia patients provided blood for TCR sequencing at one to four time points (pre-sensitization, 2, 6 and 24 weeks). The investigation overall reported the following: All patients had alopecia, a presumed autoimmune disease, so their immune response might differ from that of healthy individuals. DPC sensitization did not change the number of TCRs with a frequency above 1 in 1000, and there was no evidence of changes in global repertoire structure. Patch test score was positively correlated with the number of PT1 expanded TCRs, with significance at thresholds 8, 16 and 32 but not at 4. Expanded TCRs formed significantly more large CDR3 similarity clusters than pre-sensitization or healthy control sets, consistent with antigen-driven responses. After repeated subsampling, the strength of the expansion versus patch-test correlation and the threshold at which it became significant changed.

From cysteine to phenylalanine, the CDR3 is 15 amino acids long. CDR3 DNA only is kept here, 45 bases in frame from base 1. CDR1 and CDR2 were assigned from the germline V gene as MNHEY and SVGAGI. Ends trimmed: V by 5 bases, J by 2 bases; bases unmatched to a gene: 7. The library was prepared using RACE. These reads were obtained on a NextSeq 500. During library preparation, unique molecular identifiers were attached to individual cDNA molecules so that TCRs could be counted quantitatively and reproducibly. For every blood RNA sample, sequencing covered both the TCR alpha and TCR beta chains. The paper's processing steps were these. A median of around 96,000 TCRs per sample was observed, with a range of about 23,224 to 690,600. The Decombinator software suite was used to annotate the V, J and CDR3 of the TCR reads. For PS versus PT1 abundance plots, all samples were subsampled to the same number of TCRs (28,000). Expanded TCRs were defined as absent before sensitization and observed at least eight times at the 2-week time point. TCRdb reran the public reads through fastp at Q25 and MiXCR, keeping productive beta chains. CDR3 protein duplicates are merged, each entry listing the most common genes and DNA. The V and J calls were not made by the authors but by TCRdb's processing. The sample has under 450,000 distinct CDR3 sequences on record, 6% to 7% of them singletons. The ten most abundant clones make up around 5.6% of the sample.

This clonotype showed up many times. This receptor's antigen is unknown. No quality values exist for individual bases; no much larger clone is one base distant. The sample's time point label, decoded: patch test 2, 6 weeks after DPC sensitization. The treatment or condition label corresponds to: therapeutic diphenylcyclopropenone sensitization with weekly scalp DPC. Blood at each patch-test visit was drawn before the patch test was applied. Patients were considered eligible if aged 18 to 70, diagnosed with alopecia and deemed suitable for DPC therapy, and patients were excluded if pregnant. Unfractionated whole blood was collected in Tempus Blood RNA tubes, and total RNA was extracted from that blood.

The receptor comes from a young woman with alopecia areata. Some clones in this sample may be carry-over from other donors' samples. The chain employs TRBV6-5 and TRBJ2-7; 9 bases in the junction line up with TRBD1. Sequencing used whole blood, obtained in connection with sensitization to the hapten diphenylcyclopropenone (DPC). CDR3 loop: CASSPPGQGTYEQYF. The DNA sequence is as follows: TGTGCCAGCAGTCCTCCGGGACAGGGTACCTACGAGCAGTACTTC.